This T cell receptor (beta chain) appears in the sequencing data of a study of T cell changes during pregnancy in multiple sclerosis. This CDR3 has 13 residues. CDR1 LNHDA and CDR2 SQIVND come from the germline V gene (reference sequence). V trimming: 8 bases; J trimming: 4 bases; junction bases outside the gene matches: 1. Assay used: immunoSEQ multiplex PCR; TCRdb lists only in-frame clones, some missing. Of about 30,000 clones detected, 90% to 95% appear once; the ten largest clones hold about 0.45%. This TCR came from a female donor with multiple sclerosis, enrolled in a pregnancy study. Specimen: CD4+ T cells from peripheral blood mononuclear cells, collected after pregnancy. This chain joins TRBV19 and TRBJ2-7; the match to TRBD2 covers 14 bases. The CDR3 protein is CASGTSGGYEQYF. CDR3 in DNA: TGTGCCAGTGGGACTAGCGGGGGTTACGAGCAGTACTTC.